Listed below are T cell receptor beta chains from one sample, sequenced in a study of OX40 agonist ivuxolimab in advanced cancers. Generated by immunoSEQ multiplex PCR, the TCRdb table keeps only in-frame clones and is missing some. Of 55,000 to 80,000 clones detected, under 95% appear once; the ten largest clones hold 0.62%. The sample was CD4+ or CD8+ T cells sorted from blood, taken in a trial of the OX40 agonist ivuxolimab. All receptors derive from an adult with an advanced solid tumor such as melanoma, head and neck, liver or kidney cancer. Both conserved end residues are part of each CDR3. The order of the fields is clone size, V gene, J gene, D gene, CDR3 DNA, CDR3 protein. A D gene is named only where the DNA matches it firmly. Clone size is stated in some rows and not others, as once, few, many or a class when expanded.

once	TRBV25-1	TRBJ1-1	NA	TGTGCCAGCAGTGAATATCGCGGGATGGCTTTCTTT	CASSEYRGMAFF
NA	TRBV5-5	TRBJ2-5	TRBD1	TGTGCCAGCAGCTTCAGGGGGCAAGAGACCCAGTACTTC	CASSFRGQETQYF
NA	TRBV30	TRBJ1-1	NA	TGTGCCTGGAGTGTATCGGACTACACTGAAGCTTTCTTT	CAWSVSDYTEAFF
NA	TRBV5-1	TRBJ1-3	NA	TGCGCCAGCAGCTTGGTTACAGCCGGGGGCTCTGGAAACACCATATATTTT	CASSLVTAGGSGNTIYF
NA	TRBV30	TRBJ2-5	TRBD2	TGTGCCTGGACAGCGGGGCCGAATACCCAGTACTTC	CAWTAGPNTQYF
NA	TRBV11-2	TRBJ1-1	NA	TGTGCCAGCAGCTTATATCGGATGGGGATTGAAGCTTTCTTT	CASSLYRMGIEAFF
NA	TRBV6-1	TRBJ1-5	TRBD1	TGTGCCAGCAGTGGGAGGGCTGGCGGGACAGGGGGCCAGCCCCAGCATTTT	CASSGRAGGTGGQPQHF
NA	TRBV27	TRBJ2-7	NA	TGTGCCAGCGCCGAATACAGTACCCTAAGCGAGCAGTACTTC	CASAEYSTLSEQYF
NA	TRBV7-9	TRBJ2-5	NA	TGTGCCAGCAGCTTTAGCGAGACCCAGTACTTC	CASSFSETQYF
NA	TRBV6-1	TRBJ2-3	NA	TGTGCCAGCAGTGAAACCGGGAACCCGGGGGATACGCAGTATTTT	CASSETGNPGDTQYF
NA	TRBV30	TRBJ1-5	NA	TGTGCCTGGAGTGTAGAGGGCAATCAGCCCCAGCATTTT	CAWSVEGNQPQHF
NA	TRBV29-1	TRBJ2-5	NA	TGCAGCGTTGAAGTGGCAGGACTTCAAGAGACCCAGTACTTC	CSVEVAGLQETQYF
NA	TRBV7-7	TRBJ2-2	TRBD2	TGTGCTAGCAGCGCCGGGACTAGCGGCCACACCGGGGAGCTGTTTTTT	CASSAGTSGHTGELFF
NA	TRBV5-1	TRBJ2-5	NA	TGCGCCAGCACCCGGACTGGGGGGCCCCAAGAGACCCAGTACTTC	CASTRTGGPQETQYF
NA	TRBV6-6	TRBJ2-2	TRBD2	TGTGCCAGCAGTTACTTTTTAGCGGGAGGACCCGGGGAGCTGTTTTTT	CASSYFLAGGPGELFF
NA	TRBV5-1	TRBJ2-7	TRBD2	TGCGCCAGCAGCCCCATCCAAAGCGGGAGTCGCGAGCAGTACTTC	CASSPIQSGSREQYF
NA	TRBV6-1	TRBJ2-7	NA	TGTGCCAGCAGTGAAGAGATCACGGTGTCAGCCTTACGAGTGCAGTACTTC	CASSEEITVSALRVQYF
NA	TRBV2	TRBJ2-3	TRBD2	TGTGCCAGCAGGGCGACTAGCGGGAGGGGTTTTCGGACAGATACGCAGTATTTT	CASRATSGRGFRTDTQYF
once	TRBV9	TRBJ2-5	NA	TGTGCCAGCAGCGTATCTGGGGAGGAGACCCAGTACTTC	CASSVSGEETQYF
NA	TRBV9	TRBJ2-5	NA	TGTGCCAGCAGCGTAGCCGGGGGCGAGACCCAGTACTTC	CASSVAGGETQYF
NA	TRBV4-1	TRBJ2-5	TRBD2	TGCGCCAGCAGCTCGACCGGGACTAGGCAAGAGACCCAGTACTTC	CASSSTGTRQETQYF
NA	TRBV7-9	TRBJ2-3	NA	TGTGCCAGCCGACTCGAGATATTCACAGATACGCAGTATTTT	CASRLEIFTDTQYF
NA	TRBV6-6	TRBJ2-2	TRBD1	TGTGCCAGCAGCAAAACAGGGGATAACACCGGGGAGCTGTTTTTT	CASSKTGDNTGELFF
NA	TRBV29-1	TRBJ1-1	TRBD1	TGCAGCGTTGTTTCTCAGGGGGACACTGAAGCTTTCTTT	CSVVSQGDTEAFF
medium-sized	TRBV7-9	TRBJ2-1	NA	TGTGCCAGCAGCTTACAGGGTAATGAGCAGTTCTTC	CASSLQGNEQFF
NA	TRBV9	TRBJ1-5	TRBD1	TGTGCCAGCAGCGCGACTACAGGGGGCTTCCGGCATTTT	CASSATTGGFRHF
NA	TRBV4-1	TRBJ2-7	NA	TGCGCCAGCAGCCGCGACATTACCTCCTACGAGCAGTACTTC	CASSRDITSYEQYF
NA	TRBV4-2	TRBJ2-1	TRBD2	TGTGCCAGCAGCCAAGGGCAGGGGACTAGCGGGACCTATGAGCAGTTCTTC	CASSQGQGTSGTYEQFF
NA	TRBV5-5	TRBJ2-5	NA	TGTGCCAGCAGCTTGGAGGGGACGCCTCAAGAGACCCAGTACTTC	CASSLEGTPQETQYF
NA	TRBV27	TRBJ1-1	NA	TGTGCCAGCAGTTCCGGGCCCGGAGGTGGAAACACTGAAGCTTTCTTT	CASSSGPGGGNTEAFF
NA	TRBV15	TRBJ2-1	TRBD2	TGTGCCACCAGCAGAAGACCCGGACTAGCGGGGAGAAATGAGCAGTTCTTC	CATSRRPGLAGRNEQFF
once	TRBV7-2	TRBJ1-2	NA	TGTGCCAGCAGCTTACCGCCAGCCTATGGCTACACCTTC	CASSLPPAYGYTF
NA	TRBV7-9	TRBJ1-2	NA	TGTGCCAGCAGCTTGTTGGGGGCGGGGGGCTACACCTTC	CASSLLGAGGYTF
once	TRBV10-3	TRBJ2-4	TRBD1	TGTGCCATCACCCGGGACAGCCGAGGAGACATTCAGTACTTC	CAITRDSRGDIQYF
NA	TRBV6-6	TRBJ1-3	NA	TGTGCCAGCAGTTACACGCAGGGCGCAGGAAACACCATATATTTT	CASSYTQGAGNTIYF
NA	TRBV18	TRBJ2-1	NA	TGTGCCAGCTCAGGGACCAGCCAGGGTGTTGAGCAGTTCTTC	CASSGTSQGVEQFF
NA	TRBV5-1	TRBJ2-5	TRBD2	TGCGCCAGCACCACGACTAGCGGGGGGTTCCAAGAGACCCAGTACTTC	CASTTTSGGFQETQYF
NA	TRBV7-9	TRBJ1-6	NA	TGTGCCAGCAGCCGATCCTATAATTCACCCCTCCACTTT	CASSRSYNSPLHF
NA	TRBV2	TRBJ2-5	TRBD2	TGTGCCTGCCGTCCCGGGACTAGCGGGAGTTTGTGGGAGACCCAGTACTTC	CACRPGTSGSLWETQYF
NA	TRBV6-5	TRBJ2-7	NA	TGTGCCAGCGGGCGTTCTCTCGACACCTACGAGCAGTACTTC	CASGRSLDTYEQYF
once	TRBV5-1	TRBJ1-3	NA	TGCGCCAGCAGCTTGGGGGACGGCCTTGGAAACACCATATATTTT	CASSLGDGLGNTIYF
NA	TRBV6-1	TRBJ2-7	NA	TGTGCCAGCAGTGACCGGCTCTACGAGCAGTACTTC	CASSDRLYEQYF
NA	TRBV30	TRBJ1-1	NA	TGTGCCTGGAGTGGGACCGACTCAGGGGCGAACACTGAAGCTTTCTTT	CAWSGTDSGANTEAFF
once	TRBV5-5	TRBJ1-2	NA	TGTGCCAGCAGCTTCGTCTTCTCTAACTATGGCTACACCTTC	CASSFVFSNYGYTF
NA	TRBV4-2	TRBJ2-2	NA	TGTGCCAGCAGCCAAGACGAAGGGGGAGGCCCGGGACTTTTCACCGGGGAGCTGTTTTTT	CASSQDEGGGPGLFTGELFF
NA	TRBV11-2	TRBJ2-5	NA	TGTGCCAGCAGCTTAGGAGTTGAGACCCAGTACTTC	CASSLGVETQYF
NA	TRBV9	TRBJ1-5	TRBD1	TGCGCCAGCAGTCGACAGGGTATCAGCAATCAGCCCCAGCATTTT	CASSRQGISNQPQHF
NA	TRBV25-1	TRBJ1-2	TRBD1	TGTGCCAGCAATTCCCCAGGGACAGACTATGGCTACACCTTC	CASNSPGTDYGYTF
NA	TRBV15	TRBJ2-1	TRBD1	TGTGCCACCAGCAGAGACCCCGGGACAGTGAGATACAATGAGCAGTTCTTC	CATSRDPGTVRYNEQFF
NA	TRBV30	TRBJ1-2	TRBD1	TGTGCCTGGAGTGAGACAGGGCCCTATGGCTACACCTTC	CAWSETGPYGYTF
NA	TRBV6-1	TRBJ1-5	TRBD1	TGTGCCAGCAGTGAACTCGAAAGCGACAGGGTTGGTCAGCCCCAGCATTTT	CASSELESDRVGQPQHF
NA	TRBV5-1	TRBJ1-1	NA	TGCGCCAGCAGCCGAGACCAGGGCACTGAAGCTTTCTTT	CASSRDQGTEAFF
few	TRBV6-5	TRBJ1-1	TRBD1	TGTGCCAGCAGTTACGGCACGGACAGGGTGGCTGAAGCTTTCTTT	CASSYGTDRVAEAFF
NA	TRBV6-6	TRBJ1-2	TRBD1	TGTGCCAGCAGTACCTTACAGGGGGCAGGTCATGGCTACACCTTC	CASSTLQGAGHGYTF
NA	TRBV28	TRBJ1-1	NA	TGTGCCACCGAAAACTCAGGGAACACTGAAGCTTTCTTT	CATENSGNTEAFF
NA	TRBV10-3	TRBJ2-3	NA	TGTGCCATCAGTGAGCGGTCCCGCGGGACGGGAACAGATACGCAGTATTTT	CAISERSRGTGTDTQYF
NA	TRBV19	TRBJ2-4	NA	TGTGCCAGTAGTCCTGGGACCCTAATTCAGTACTTC	CASSPGTLIQYF
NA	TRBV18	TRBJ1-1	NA	TGTGCCAGCTTCCTCCGGGACACTATCCACACTGAAGCTTTCTTT	CASFLRDTIHTEAFF